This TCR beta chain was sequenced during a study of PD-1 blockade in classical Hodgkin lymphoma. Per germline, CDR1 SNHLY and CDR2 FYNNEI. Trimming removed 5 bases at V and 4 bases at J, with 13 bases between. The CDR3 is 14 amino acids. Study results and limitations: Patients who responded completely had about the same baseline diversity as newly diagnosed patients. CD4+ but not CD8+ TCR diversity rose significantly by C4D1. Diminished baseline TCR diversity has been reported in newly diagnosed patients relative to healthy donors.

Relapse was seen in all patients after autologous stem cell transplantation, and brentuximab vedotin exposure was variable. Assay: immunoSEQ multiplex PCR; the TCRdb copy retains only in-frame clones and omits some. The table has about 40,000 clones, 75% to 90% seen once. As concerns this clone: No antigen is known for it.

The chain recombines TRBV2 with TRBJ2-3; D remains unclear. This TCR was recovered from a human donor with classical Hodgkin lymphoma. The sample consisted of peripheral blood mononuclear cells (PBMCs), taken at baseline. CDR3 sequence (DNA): TGTGCCAGCAGTTCGACCAGCGAAGCAGATACGCAGTATTTT. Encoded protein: CASSSTSEADTQYF.